These T cell receptor beta chains were read from a single sample in a study of T cell clonotyping in hematopoietic cell transplantation. Using immunoSEQ multiplex PCR, the repertoire was profiled, and TCRdb retains in-frame clones only, with some absent. The table lists approximately 18,000 clones, 77% of them singletons, with less than 20% in the top ten. The source was peripheral blood mononuclear cells, collected before stem cell transplant. The source is a man aged 55 to 69 with acute myeloid leukemia. Some clones in this sample may be carry-over from other donors' samples. Both conserved end residues are part of each CDR3. Clone size is given for some rows only: seen once, a few or many times, or a class if the clone is expanded.

v_gene: TRBV7-6; len: 13; j_gene: TRBJ2-3; abundance: -; CDR3aa: CASSPFNTDTQYF
v_gene: TRBV7-6; len: 13; j_gene: TRBJ1-2; abundance: -; CDR3aa: CASSLNPGSGYTF
v_gene: TRBV9; len: 15; j_gene: TRBJ2-3; abundance: -; CDR3aa: CASSASGQTTDTQYF
v_gene: TRBV19; len: 12; j_gene: TRBJ1-2; abundance: medium-sized; CDR3aa: CASNAGGHGYTF
v_gene: TRBV6-1; len: 14; j_gene: TRBJ2-3; abundance: -; CDR3aa: CASRPGLGTDTQYF
v_gene: TRBV5-5; len: 16; j_gene: TRBJ2-7; abundance: -; CDR3aa: CASSIFDSRIPHEQYF
v_gene: TRBV7-6; len: 13; j_gene: TRBJ1-1; abundance: -; CDR3aa: CASSLQGYTEAFF
v_gene: TRBV5-1; len: 16; j_gene: TRBJ1-1; abundance: few; CDR3aa: CASSLPQDTLNTEAFF
v_gene: TRBV11-2; len: 12; j_gene: TRBJ2-1; abundance: -; CDR3aa: CASSLGTNEQFF
v_gene: TRBV6-5; len: 14; j_gene: TRBJ2-7; abundance: -; CDR3aa: CASSYLGYAYEQYF
v_gene: TRBV29-1; len: 13; j_gene: TRBJ2-7; abundance: -; CDR3aa: CSVGTIFSYEQYF
v_gene: TRBV4-1; len: 15; j_gene: TRBJ2-7; abundance: -; CDR3aa: CASSQAELPSAEQYF
v_gene: TRBV7-2; len: 15; j_gene: TRBJ2-3; abundance: -; CDR3aa: CASSFRDPNTDTQYF
v_gene: TRBV29-1; len: 14; j_gene: TRBJ1-1; abundance: -; CDR3aa: CSVGDRRMNTEAFF
v_gene: TRBV9; len: 13; j_gene: TRBJ2-5; abundance: few; CDR3aa: CASSVVGGETQYF
v_gene: TRBV7-9; len: 15; j_gene: TRBJ1-4; abundance: -; CDR3aa: CASSLDRAGKEKLFF
v_gene: TRBV30; len: 14; j_gene: TRBJ2-3; abundance: -; CDR3aa: CAWSAGAGTDTQYF
v_gene: TRBV20-1; len: 11; j_gene: TRBJ2-3; abundance: once; CDR3aa: CSARHTDTQYF
v_gene: TRBV4-3; len: 16; j_gene: TRBJ2-7; abundance: -; CDR3aa: CASSQGIQGRSYEQYF
v_gene: TRBV30; len: 13; j_gene: TRBJ2-5; abundance: -; CDR3aa: CAWIGGVQETQYF
v_gene: TRBV30; len: 13; j_gene: TRBJ1-5; abundance: -; CDR3aa: CAWSVEGLQPQHF
v_gene: TRBV5-5; len: 12; j_gene: TRBJ2-7; abundance: -; CDR3aa: CASSLARQEQYF
v_gene: TRBV7-2; len: 17; j_gene: TRBJ1-4; abundance: -; CDR3aa: CASSSEPWTDFDEKLFF
v_gene: TRBV7-6; len: 17; j_gene: TRBJ1-6; abundance: -; CDR3aa: CASSARQGSSYNSPLHF
v_gene: TRBV28; len: 15; j_gene: TRBJ1-1; abundance: few; CDR3aa: CASSSFLDGNTEAFF
v_gene: TRBV19; len: 16; j_gene: TRBJ2-1; abundance: -; CDR3aa: CASSPVGTLRYNEQFF
v_gene: TRBV6-1; len: 17; j_gene: TRBJ1-1; abundance: -; CDR3aa: CASSEWAGRKRNTEAFF
v_gene: TRBV5-1; len: 13; j_gene: TRBJ1-1; abundance: -; CDR3aa: CASGEGTGPEAFF
v_gene: TRBV5-5; len: 15; j_gene: TRBJ1-1; abundance: once; CDR3aa: CASSLVATGDTEAFF
v_gene: TRBV7-6; len: 14; j_gene: TRBJ2-1; abundance: -; CDR3aa: CASTKLAGVNEQFF
v_gene: TRBV2; len: 17; j_gene: TRBJ2-7; abundance: -; CDR3aa: CASSEGSGAVFSYEQYF
v_gene: TRBV23-1; len: 15; j_gene: TRBJ1-5; abundance: -; CDR3aa: CASSQSPTGGQPQHF
v_gene: TRBV18; len: 15; j_gene: TRBJ1-4; abundance: -; CDR3aa: CASSPVLQGGEKLFF
v_gene: TRBV9; len: 17; j_gene: TRBJ1-1; abundance: once; CDR3aa: CASSASYSLGWNTEAFF
v_gene: TRBV11-3; len: 15; j_gene: TRBJ1-6; abundance: -; CDR3aa: CASKRGQAVNSPLHF
v_gene: TRBV6-1; len: 11; j_gene: TRBJ2-7; abundance: few; CDR3aa: CASSITKEQYF
v_gene: TRBV7-9; len: 15; j_gene: TRBJ1-1; abundance: -; CDR3aa: CASSLVNRGLSEAFF
v_gene: TRBV5-4; len: 14; j_gene: TRBJ2-5; abundance: -; CDR3aa: CASSLAGSQETQYF
v_gene: TRBV7-8; len: 15; j_gene: TRBJ1-1; abundance: few; CDR3aa: CASSLRDRGNTEAFF
v_gene: TRBV5-1; len: 16; j_gene: TRBJ2-6; abundance: once; CDR3aa: CASSIGAESGANVLTF
v_gene: TRBV29-1; len: 12; j_gene: TRBJ2-7; abundance: -; CDR3aa: CSVVGGGYEQYF
v_gene: TRBV5-1; len: 13; j_gene: TRBJ1-1; abundance: -; CDR3aa: CASSLDANTEAFF
v_gene: TRBV7-2; len: 14; j_gene: TRBJ2-2; abundance: -; CDR3aa: CASSLKGVTGELFF
v_gene: TRBV2; len: 13; j_gene: TRBJ2-3; abundance: -; CDR3aa: CASKRPSTDTQYF
v_gene: TRBV7-2; len: 15; j_gene: TRBJ2-3; abundance: -; CDR3aa: CASSLRTGMGNTQYF
v_gene: TRBV5-1; len: 16; j_gene: TRBJ2-1; abundance: few; CDR3aa: CASSLEGDTWRGEQFF
v_gene: TRBV4-1; len: 16; j_gene: TRBJ2-7; abundance: -; CDR3aa: CASSQEGTPDSYEQYF
v_gene: TRBV6-5; len: 13; j_gene: TRBJ2-1; abundance: few; CDR3aa: CASSYDWINEQFF
v_gene: TRBV19; len: 14; j_gene: TRBJ2-7; abundance: -; CDR3aa: CASSSSGGINEQYF
v_gene: TRBV7-2; len: 12; j_gene: TRBJ1-2; abundance: -; CDR3aa: CASSPYGNGYTF
v_gene: TRBV28; len: 12; j_gene: TRBJ1-3; abundance: -; CDR3aa: CASSFLGNTIYF
v_gene: TRBV20-1; len: 10; j_gene: TRBJ2-7; abundance: -; CDR3aa: CSATLGEQYF
v_gene: TRBV7-3; len: 17; j_gene: TRBJ2-1; abundance: -; CDR3aa: CASSLAGGPVIYNEQFF
v_gene: TRBV29-1; len: 13; j_gene: TRBJ2-1; abundance: -; CDR3aa: CSVDRSGRGEQFF
v_gene: TRBV29-1; len: 15; j_gene: TRBJ1-6; abundance: -; CDR3aa: CSVRMSGTDNSPLHF
v_gene: TRBV19; len: 14; j_gene: TRBJ1-5; abundance: medium-sized; CDR3aa: CASRGDHSNQPQHF
v_gene: TRBV30; len: 13; j_gene: TRBJ1-6; abundance: -; CDR3aa: CAVWKTLNSPLHF
v_gene: TRBV7-2; len: 15; j_gene: TRBJ1-2; abundance: -; CDR3aa: CASSLGGNSEVGYTF
v_gene: TRBV27; len: 15; j_gene: TRBJ2-5; abundance: once; CDR3aa: CASRRQGQGSETQYF
v_gene: TRBV7-2; len: 15; j_gene: TRBJ2-3; abundance: -; CDR3aa: CASSFLTSATDTQYF